What follows describes a single T cell receptor (beta chain). Its antigen remains unidentified. One entry per CDR3 protein, called by TCRdb with MiXCR from the RT-PCR reads. The sample carries about 580,000 distinct CDR3 sequences, about 14% recorded once. This sample was included in a study of response to subunit inactivated influenza vaccine. Broader study findings: Seasonal influenza vaccination, on each occasion, was suggested by the authors to recruit few new T cells.

CDR1 is MNHNS, CDR2 SASEGT, per germline. J gave up 2 bases and V 6 bases, and 4 bases lay outside the gene matches. The CDR3 is 15 amino acids. The sequence was collected from a man aged 45 to 65 who received an inactivated influenza vaccine. The rearrangement links TRBV6-1 to TRBJ2-7, with 13 nucleotides matching TRBD2. Sequences were derived from PBMCs from blood, sampled 11 to 12 days after vaccination. CDR3 DNA sequence: TGTGCCAGCAGGGGCGGGACTAGCGGGGCCTACGAGCAGTACTTC. Residues: CASRGGTSGAYEQYF.